A single count supports the clone carrying this T cell receptor beta chain. The V and J ends lost 3 bases and 0 bases respectively, with 9 bases between them. Germline CDR1 and CDR2: SEHNR and FQNEAQ (reference sequence). CDR3 length: 15 residues. 13 Jbeta primers and 60 Vbeta primers were used for the PCR. Only in-frame clones appear in the TCRdb table, and some are missing; sequencing was by immunoSEQ multiplex PCR. This sample yields about 250,000 clones, of which under 80% are seen a single time; 2% to 2.5% belongs to the top ten. The data belong to a study of cytomegalovirus exposure and HLA in healthy donors.

The source is a female donor in good health and CMV-seronegative. The material sequenced was PBMCs. The rearrangement uses TRBV7-9 and TRBJ1-3, with D unclear. The CDR3 DNA reads TGTGCCAGCAGCTTCTACGGGAACTCTGGAAACACCATATATTTT. Translation gives CASSFYGNSGNTIYF. The whole variable domain, remainder taken from reference TRBV7-9 and TRBJ1-3, is DTGVSQNPRHKITKRGQNVTFRCDPISEHNRLYWYRQTLGQGPEFLTYFQNEAQLEKSRLLSDRFSAERPKGSFSTLEIQRTEQGDSAMYLCASSFYGNSGNTIYFGEGSWLTVV.